This T cell receptor beta chain was retrieved from a study of identical twins. General observations from the study: Models underestimated how often monozygotic twins shared out-of-frame TCR alpha.

V was shortened by 7 bases and J by 6 bases, with 16 bases between the two germline ends. The CDR3 runs to 14 residues. This clonotype showed up many times. Its antigen remains unknown. A universal primer site was created by template switching, with the cDNA bearing unique molecular identifiers. From the 5' RACE reads, TCRdb called clonotypes with MiXCR, one entry per CDR3 protein. The table has 690,000 or so distinct CDR3 sequences, 8% to 9% seen once. Every donor was a healthy Caucasian. These data also featured in a second study, about yellow fever vaccine responses in identical twins.

This clonotype was obtained from a woman between 18 and 29 years old in good health. Sequences were obtained from PBMCs. This chain joins TRBV12-3 or TRBV12-4 and TRBJ1-5, with D possibly TRBD1 on 5 matching bases. The CDR3 is CASTLVGGGQPQHF. The DNA for the CDR3 is TGTGCCAGCACCCTGGTGGGGGGAGGTCAGCCCCAGCATTTT.